A single sample is the source of the 18 T cell receptor beta chains below, sequenced in a study of PD-1 blockade in classical Hodgkin lymphoma (TCRdb year 2020). The sample's time point label is to be understood as: newly diagnosed, previously untreated cHL patient sample. CD4+ T cells were purified from thawed PBMCs by magnetic negative selection with a Miltenyi CD4+ T cell isolation kit. The library was prepared using the immunoSEQ multiplex PCR assay. Entries here come from immuneACCESS through TCRdb and include only in-frame sequences with V and J called. Some clones fail to appear in such tables; in the studies checked, an unresolved V gene covers under half of the shortfall, and the cause of the remainder is unknown. A total of 30,000 to 40,000 clones appear in this sample, 75% to 90% of them only once. Of the sample, 0.2% to 0.25% falls within the top ten clones. Sequencing was performed on CD4+ T cells from blood. These receptors came from a human donor with classical Hodgkin lymphoma.

CDR3 bases: TGTGCCAGCAGCTCGAAGCAGAACACTGAAGCTTTCTTT. It yields the protein CASSSKQNTEAFF. The chain links TRBV5-4 to TRBJ1-1, with unresolved D. Germline V lookup: CDR1 SGHNT, CDR2 YYREEE (reference sequence). CDR3 size: 13 residues. V was trimmed by 3 bases and J by 1 base, leaving 7 bases between them.

The V gene is TRBV29-1, the J gene TRBJ2-7; D perhaps matches TRBD1 (6 bases). This CDR3 is built from 12 residues. Trimming removed 6 bases at V and 12 bases at J, with 21 bases between. Germline V CDR1 and CDR2: SQVTM, ANQGSEA. This CDR3 reads CSVQIQGTGRYF. The CDR3 nucleotides read TGCAGCGTCCAAATCCAGGGGACGGGACGGTACTTC.

The V gene is TRBV15, the J gene TRBJ2-6; 8 positions agree with TRBD1. This CDR3 is 14 amino acids long. Germline CDR1 reads LNHNV; CDR2 reads YYDKDF (reference sequence). With V trimmed by 8 bases and J by 4 bases, 4 bases remained unmatched. In nucleotides, the CDR3 is TGTGCCACCGGACAGGGCCTGGGGGCCAACGTCCTGACTTTC. It translates to CATGQGLGANVLTF.

CDR3 loop: CASSPTTSSYNEQFF. The CDR3 DNA sequence: TGCGCCAGCAGCCCGACTACGAGCTCCTACAATGAGCAGTTCTTC. This chain connects TRBV5-1 to TRBJ2-1, with a weak D call TRBD2 (5 bases). The V gene lost 4 bases and the J gene lost 0 bases, with 11 bases spanning the gap. The V gene's germline CDR1 is SGHRS and CDR2 YFSETQ. The CDR3 is 15 residues long.

The rearrangement joins TRBV6-5 to TRBJ1-2, with D unresolved. Trimming shortened V by 6 bases and J by 1 base, and 9 bases separated the two germline ends. Germline CDR1 MNHEY, CDR2 SVGAGI. This CDR3 comprises 13 residues. This CDR3 reads CASRLDYNYGYTF. The CDR3 DNA sequence: TGTGCCAGCAGGCTGGATTATAACTATGGCTACACCTTC.

This chain joins TRBV2 and TRBJ2-5; D remains ambiguous. This CDR3 spans 14 amino acids. Germline values: CDR1 SNHLY, CDR2 FYNNEI. Trimming shortened V by 3 bases and J by 7 bases, and 15 bases separated the two germline ends. Here the CDR3 reads CASSELDRAVTQYF. CDR3 nucleotide sequence: TGTGCCAGCAGTGAGCTCGACCGAGCTGTGACCCAGTACTTC.

A single count supports this clone. The chain combines TRBV9 with TRBJ2-7; 11 bases map to TRBD2. Germline values: CDR1 SGDLS, CDR2 YYNGEE. V trimming: 2 bases; J trimming: 3 bases; junction bases outside the gene matches: 4. This CDR3 is built from 15 residues. The CDR3 DNA sequence: TGTGCCAGCAGCGTTGGGACTAGCGGAGTCTACGAGCAGTACTTC. Translated, it gives CASSVGTSGVYEQYF.

This chain connects TRBV5-1 to TRBJ2-3; 7 bases are shared with TRBD2. J lost 2 bases, V lost 6 bases, and 12 bases had no gene match. The CDR3 sequence is 16 residues long. The germline gives CDR1 SGHRS, CDR2 YFSETQ. CDR3 sequence: CASTLVGLGPTDTQYF. The CDR3 DNA reads as TGCGCCAGCACGTTAGTTGGACTAGGGCCCACAGATACGCAGTATTTT. Filled out from reference TRBV5-1 and TRBJ2-3, the complete variable domain reads KAGVTQTPRYLIKTRGQQVTLSCSPISGHRSVSWYQQTPGQGLQFLFEYFSETQRNKGNFPGRFSGRQFSNSRSEMNVSTLELGDSALYLCASTLVGLGPTDTQYFGPGTRLTVL.

The rearrangement uses TRBV30 and TRBJ1-6; D not certain. The V end lost 3 bases, the J end lost 6 bases, and 9 bases lay between the germline ends. CDR1 GTSNPN and CDR2 SVGIG come from the germline V gene (reference sequence). CDR3 length: 13 residues. The CDR3 region has the DNA TGTGCCTGGAGCCCGGGATCTAATTCACCCCTCCACTTT. This gives the protein CAWSPGSNSPLHF.

The chain recombines TRBV5-1 with TRBJ2-3, with D maybe TRBD2 (6 bases). The ends were cut back, 4 bases at V and 6 bases at J, with 12 bases in the middle. Germline V gene sequence: CDR1 SGHRS, CDR2 YFSETQ. CDR3 length equals 13 residues. This chain's CDR3 is CASSADRGDTQYF. CDR3 sequence (DNA): TGCGCCAGCAGCGCCGACCGGGGGGATACGCAGTATTTT.

This clone has just one count. The genes are TRBV11-3 and TRBJ1-4, with unresolved D. The length of the CDR3 is 15 residues. Trimming removed 5 bases at V and 5 bases at J, with 15 bases between. Germline values: CDR1 SGHNT, CDR2 YENEEA. The CDR3 spells CASSPKRSPNEKLFF. The DNA for the CDR3 is TGTGCCAGCAGCCCTAAGAGGAGTCCCAATGAAAAACTGTTTTTT.

V is TRBV6-6 and J is TRBJ1-5; 10 bases are a match to TRBD1. J was trimmed by 4 bases and V by 11 bases; bases with no gene match: 8. Germline CDR1 is MNHNY and CDR2 is SVGAGI (reference sequence). CDR3 length: 14 residues. CDR3 bases: TGTGCCGGCCGGACAGGGGGAATAAATCAGCCCCAGCATTTT. Protein sequence: CAGRTGGINQPQHF.

The V gene is TRBV29-1, the J gene TRBJ1-1; D is ambiguous. Germline assignment: CDR1 SQVTM and CDR2 ANQGSEA. The V end was cut by 0 bases, the J end by 3 bases, with 2 bases between. The CDR3 is 11 amino acids. The CDR3 loop reads CSVEEDTEAFF. The CDR3 region has the DNA TGCAGCGTTGAAGAGGACACTGAAGCTTTCTTT.

The chain uses TRBV7-9 and TRBJ2-2; D is unresolved. Trimming took off 1 base at V and 4 bases at J, with 10 bases between the two ends. The CDR3 totals 15 residues. Germline assignment: CDR1 SEHNR and CDR2 FQNEAQ (reference sequence). The CDR3 sequence: CASSLVASPTGELFF. The CDR3 DNA reads TGTGCCAGCAGCTTAGTAGCCTCTCCCACCGGGGAGCTGTTTTTT.

The V gene is TRBV9, the J gene TRBJ2-1, with TRBD2 matching over 13 bases. Germline V gene sequence: CDR1 SGDLS, CDR2 YYNGEE. Trimming removed 3 bases from V and 6 bases from J; junction bases left unmatched: 9. There are 17 residues in the CDR3. Written as DNA, the CDR3 is TGTGCCAGCAGCGCTTATCTGGGACTAGCGGGAAGCAATGAGCAGTTCTTC. Its protein product is CASSAYLGLAGSNEQFF.

J is TRBJ2-7 and V is TRBV7-6; 8 nucleotides agree with TRBD2. Per germline, CDR1 SGHVS and CDR2 FNYEAQ. The length of the CDR3 is 17 residues. V was pared by 5 bases and J by 1 base, with 13 bases of the junction left unmatched. The CDR3 reads CASSPSGGSGGSYEQYF. The CDR3 DNA reads as TGTGCCAGCAGCCCGAGTGGGGGGTCGGGAGGGTCCTACGAGCAGTACTTC.

The genes are TRBV6-6 and TRBJ1-1; TRBD1 matches 9 bases. CDR3 length equals 15 residues. V trimming: 6 bases; J trimming: 0 bases; junction bases outside the gene matches: 5. Germline CDR1 and CDR2: MNHNY and SVGAGI (reference sequence). The CDR3 DNA follows: TGTGCCAGCAGAGTCGACAGGGGGATGAACACTGAAGCTTTCTTT. This gives the protein CASRVDRGMNTEAFF.

V is TRBV28 and J is TRBJ2-7, with D tentatively TRBD2 (6 bases). Germline loops: CDR1 MDHEN, CDR2 SYDVKM. The CDR3 runs 13 residues. V was cut by 5 bases and J by 4 bases, with 12 bases left in between. CDR3 bases: TGTGCCAGCAGTATCAAACGGGGGTACGAGCAGTACTTC. Translating it yields CASSIKRGYEQYF.